The sample holds a few counts of the clone carrying this T cell receptor (beta chain). Its target is not known. The source of the sample is a study of T-cell memory formation after mild COVID-19. General study points: Proof of SARS-CoV-2 specificity was absent for the second-wave clones that crested on day 37. Pre-infection memory showed some responding clones, and this suggested that cross-reactive memory joined.

Germline CDR1 is SGHRS and CDR2 is YFSETQ. The CDR3 is 16 residues long. V was trimmed by 7 bases and J by 2 bases, leaving 20 bases between them. 5'RACE, which relied on constant-segment primers, yielded TCR alpha and TCR beta cDNA libraries carrying sample barcodes and UMIs. One entry per CDR3 protein, called by TCRdb with MiXCR from the 5' RACE reads. The data hold about 600,000 distinct CDR3 sequences, with roughly a fifth observed a single time. The clonotype was recovered from an adult woman who had mild COVID-19 (a few samples of this study predate the infection). Cell type and time point are not known. The specimen sequenced was PBMCs or a T cell subset sorted from them (not recorded which). The chain has TRBV5-1 and TRBJ2-3; D not certain. The CDR3 is CASDGPCGSNTDTQYF. The CDR3 coding sequence is TGCGCCAGCGATGGTCCGTGCGGTTCGAACACAGATACGCAGTATTTT.